Following are 4 T cell receptor beta chains from one sample sequenced in a study of blood T cell repertoires in COVID-19. This table comes from immunoSEQ multiplex PCR, and its TCRdb copy is limited to in-frame clones, with some not included. The data contain over 90,000 clones, 85% to 90% of them singletons. What was sequenced was peripheral blood. The source is a man aged 45-60 years with active or convalescent COVID-19.

The chain recombines TRBV14 with TRBJ2-3; 9 bases agree with TRBD2. Per germline, CDR1 SGHDN and CDR2 FVKESK. Trimming took 0 bases from V and 2 from J; bases not matched to a gene: 12. The CDR3 contains 19 residues. This chain's CDR3 is CASSQDLHQRGAFTDTQYF. CDR3 DNA: TGTGCCAGCAGCCAAGATCTCCATCAGCGGGGGGCCTTCACAGATACGCAGTATTTT.

Here the CDR3 reads CASSFTGDYGYTF. CDR3 bases: TGTGCCAGCAGTTTCACAGGGGACTATGGCTACACCTTC. This chain connects TRBV12-3 or TRBV12-4 to TRBJ1-2; the match to TRBD1 covers 7 bases. The CDR3 has 13 residues. Unmatched junction bases numbered 1, after V lost 3 bases and J lost 3 bases.

The rearrangement links TRBV28 to TRBJ2-5, with D maybe TRBD2 (6 bases). From germline, CDR1 is MDHEN and CDR2 SYDVKM. V lost 7 bases, J lost 5 bases, and 14 bases lay in between. The CDR3 extends over 13 amino acids. The DNA of the CDR3 is TGTGCCAGCAACCTAGGAGGGACTGAGACCCAGTACTTC. Protein product: CASNLGGTETQYF.

The rearrangement links TRBV18 to TRBJ2-1; 11 positions match TRBD1. Germline V gene data show CDR1 as KGHSH and CDR2 as LQKENI. The CDR3 runs to 15 residues. V lost 4 bases, J lost 4 bases, and 3 bases stayed unmatched. CDR3 in DNA: TGTGCCAGCTCACTAGGGACAGGGGGATACAATGAGCAGTTCTTC. Protein product: CASSLGTGGYNEQFF.